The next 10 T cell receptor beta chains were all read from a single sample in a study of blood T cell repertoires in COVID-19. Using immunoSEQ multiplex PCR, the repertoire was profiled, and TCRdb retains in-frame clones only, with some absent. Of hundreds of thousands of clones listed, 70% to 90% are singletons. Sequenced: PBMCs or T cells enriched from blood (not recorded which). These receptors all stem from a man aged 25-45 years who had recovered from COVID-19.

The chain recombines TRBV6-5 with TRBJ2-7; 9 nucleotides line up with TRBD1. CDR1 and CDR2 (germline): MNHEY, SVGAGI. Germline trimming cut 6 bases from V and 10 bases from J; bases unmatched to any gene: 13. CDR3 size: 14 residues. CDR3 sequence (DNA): TGTGCCAGCAGGACCATCGGACAGGGGAGCGAACAGTACTTC. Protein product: CASRTIGQGSEQYF.

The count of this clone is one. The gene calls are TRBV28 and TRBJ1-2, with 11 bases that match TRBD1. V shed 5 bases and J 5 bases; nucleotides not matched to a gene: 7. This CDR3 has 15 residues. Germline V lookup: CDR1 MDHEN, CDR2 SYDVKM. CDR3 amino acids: CASSDPGQGVYGYTF. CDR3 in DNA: TGTGCCAGCAGTGACCCGGGACAGGGGGTTTATGGCTACACCTTC.

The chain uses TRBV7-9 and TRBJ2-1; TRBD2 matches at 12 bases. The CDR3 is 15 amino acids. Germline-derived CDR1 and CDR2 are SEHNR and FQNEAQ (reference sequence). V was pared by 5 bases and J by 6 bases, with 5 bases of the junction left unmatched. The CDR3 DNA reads TGTGCCAGCAGCCGACTAGCGGGAGAGGGCAATGAGCAGTTCTTC. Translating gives CASSRLAGEGNEQFF.

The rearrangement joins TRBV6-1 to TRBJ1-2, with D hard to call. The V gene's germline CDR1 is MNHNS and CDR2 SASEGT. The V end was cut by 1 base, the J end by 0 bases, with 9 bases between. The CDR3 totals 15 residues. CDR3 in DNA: TGTGCCAGCAGTGAAGGGTTCGGAGCTAACTATGGCTACACCTTC. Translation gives CASSEGFGANYGYTF.

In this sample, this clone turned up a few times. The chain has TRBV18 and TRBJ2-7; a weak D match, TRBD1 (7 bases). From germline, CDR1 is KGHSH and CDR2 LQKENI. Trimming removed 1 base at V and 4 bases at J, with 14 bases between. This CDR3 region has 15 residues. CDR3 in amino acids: CASSPLQQGTYEQYF. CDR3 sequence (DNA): TGTGCCAGCTCACCACTCCAACAGGGGACTTACGAGCAGTACTTC.

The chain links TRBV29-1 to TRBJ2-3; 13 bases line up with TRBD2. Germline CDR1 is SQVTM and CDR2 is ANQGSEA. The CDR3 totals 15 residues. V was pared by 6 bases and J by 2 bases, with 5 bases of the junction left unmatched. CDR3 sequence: CSVVLAGGPTDTQYF. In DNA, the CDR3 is TGCAGCGTGGTACTAGCGGGGGGGCCCACAGATACGCAGTATTTT.

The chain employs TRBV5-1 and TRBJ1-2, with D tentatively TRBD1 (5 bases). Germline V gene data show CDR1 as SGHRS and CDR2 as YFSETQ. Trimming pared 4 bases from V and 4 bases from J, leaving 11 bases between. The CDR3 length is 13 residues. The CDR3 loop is CASSPDSPYGYTF. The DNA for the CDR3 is TGCGCCAGCAGCCCCGACAGCCCCTATGGCTACACCTTC.

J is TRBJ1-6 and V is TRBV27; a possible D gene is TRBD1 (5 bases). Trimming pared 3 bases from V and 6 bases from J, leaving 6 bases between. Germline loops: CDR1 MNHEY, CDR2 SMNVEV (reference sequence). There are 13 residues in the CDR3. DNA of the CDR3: TGTGCCAGCAGTTTGACAGCTAATTCACCCCTCCACTTT. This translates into CASSLTANSPLHF.

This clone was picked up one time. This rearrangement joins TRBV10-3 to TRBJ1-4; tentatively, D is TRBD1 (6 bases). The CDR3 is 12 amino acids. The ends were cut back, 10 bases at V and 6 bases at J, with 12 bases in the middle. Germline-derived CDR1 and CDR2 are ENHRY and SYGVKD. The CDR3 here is CATGQPDEKLFF. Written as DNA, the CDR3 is TGTGCCACCGGACAGCCCGATGAAAAACTGTTTTTT.

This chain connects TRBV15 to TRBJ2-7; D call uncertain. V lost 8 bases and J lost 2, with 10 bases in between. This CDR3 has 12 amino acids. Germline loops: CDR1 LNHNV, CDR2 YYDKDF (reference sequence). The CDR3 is CATGGSTYEQYF. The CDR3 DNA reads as TGTGCCACCGGCGGTAGCACCTACGAGCAGTACTTC.